This TCR beta chain stems from a study of radiotherapy plus CTLA-4 blockade in lung cancer. The overall study: Objective responses arose in about 17% of patients, and approximately 31% experienced disease control.

TCRdb keeps only in-frame clones here, not all; method: immunoSEQ multiplex PCR. This sample has 89,000 or so clones, with approximately 78% found just once. Whole-study findings and limits: Subsequent to radiotherapy plus ipilimumab, tumor-derived TCR clones underwent expansion in blood. Interferon-beta and early blood T cell clone dynamics reportedly predicted response best.

With 6 bases clipped from V and 5 bases from J, the junction kept 12 bases outside the gene matches. Germline CDR1 reads SEHNR; CDR2 reads FQNEAQ (reference sequence). The CDR3 spans 15 residues. Focal radiation plus CTLA-4 blockade with ipilimumab was given to patients with chemo-refractory metastatic non-small-cell lung cancer. This clone has only one observation. Its matching antigen is unknown. The chain links TRBV7-9 to TRBJ2-5; 7 bases map to TRBD1. Sequenced here: peripheral blood, sampled from a patient treated with radiotherapy plus ipilimumab. This clonotype originated in a human donor with non-small cell lung cancer who had a partial response to radiotherapy plus ipilimumab. The CDR3 spells CASRANQGERETQYF. The CDR3 region has the DNA TGTGCCAGCAGAGCCAACCAGGGGGAGCGGGAGACCCAGTACTTC.